The rows below give T cell receptor beta chains drawn from one sample of a study of T cell responses to AZD1222 COVID-19 vaccine. Generated by immunoSEQ multiplex PCR, the TCRdb table keeps only in-frame clones and is missing some. Altogether tens of thousands of clones are present, 90% being singletons, with the ten largest covering less than 6%. Sequences were derived from peripheral blood, sampled 28 days after the second AZD1222 dose. The receptors were sampled from an adult who received the AZD1222 COVID-19 vaccine. Both conserved end residues are part of each CDR3. The D gene is left open where the match is weak. Only part of the rows carry a size: once, few, many, or a class if the clone is expanded.

abundance,d_gene,j_gene,v_gene,CDR3aa,CDR3nt
NA,NA,TRBJ1-5,TRBV6-5,CAIQGNDNQPQHF,TGTGCCATCCAGGGTAATGACAATCAGCCCCAGCATTTT
NA,NA,TRBJ2-3,TRBV2,CASSEMASQSDTQYF,TGTGCCAGCAGTGAAATGGCTAGCCAGTCAGATACGCAGTATTTT
NA,NA,TRBJ1-6,TRBV29-1,CSVEEARGSPLHF,TGCAGCGTTGAAGAGGCCAGGGGATCACCCCTCCACTTT
NA,NA,TRBJ1-3,TRBV28,CASSPTGRLHGNTIYF,TGTGCCAGCAGTCCCACTGGGCGGTTACATGGAAACACCATATATTTT
NA,NA,TRBJ1-1,TRBV5-6,CASSLLNTEAFF,TGTGCCAGCAGCTTGCTGAACACTGAAGCTTTCTTT
NA,TRBD1,TRBJ1-1,TRBV6-5,CASSYSSGQKNTEAFF,TGTGCCAGCAGTTACTCCTCGGGACAGAAGAACACTGAAGCTTTCTTT
NA,TRBD1,TRBJ2-6,TRBV24-1,CATSGRAGTGGFGANVLTF,TGTGCCACCAGTGGCCGGGCCGGGACAGGGGGCTTTGGGGCCAACGTCCTGACTTTC
NA,NA,TRBJ1-1,TRBV28,CASRPPSPMNTEAFF,TGTGCCAGCAGGCCCCCCAGCCCGATGAACACTGAAGCTTTCTTT
NA,NA,TRBJ1-1,TRBV19,CASSSLWEGRTEAFF,TGTGCCAGTAGTTCCCTCTGGGAGGGCCGCACTGAAGCTTTCTTT
NA,NA,TRBJ1-4,TRBV2,CASHSGTSLYNEKLFF,TGTGCCAGCCACTCTGGGACTTCACTTTATAATGAAAAACTGTTTTTT
once,NA,TRBJ1-5,TRBV4-2,CASSQDLGGGDSNQPQHF,TGTGCCAGCAGCCAAGATCTAGGAGGGGGGGATAGCAATCAGCCCCAGCATTTT
NA,NA,TRBJ1-4,TRBV5-6,CASSAQGREKLFF,TGTGCCAGCAGCGCCCAGGGACGTGAAAAACTGTTTTTT
NA,TRBD1,TRBJ1-2,TRBV6-5,CASKAGQGAYGYTF,TGTGCCAGCAAGGCCGGACAGGGAGCCTATGGCTACACCTTC
NA,NA,TRBJ2-3,TRBV6-5,CASSYSQGLGDTQYF,TGTGCCAGCAGTTACTCTCAGGGGCTGGGAGATACGCAGTATTTT
NA,NA,TRBJ1-2,TRBV27,CASSLGGVGYGYTF,TGTGCCAGCAGTTTAGGAGGGGTGGGCTATGGCTACACCTTC
NA,NA,TRBJ2-3,TRBV10-1,CASSESGSFTDTQYF,TGCGCCAGCAGTGAGTCGGGCAGTTTTACAGATACGCAGTATTTT
NA,NA,TRBJ1-3,TRBV7-9,CASSSPKDSSGNTIYF,TGTGCCAGCAGCTCCCCTAAAGATAGCTCTGGAAACACCATATATTTT
NA,NA,TRBJ2-3,TRBV4-3,CASSQRNEYTDTQYF,TGCGCCAGCAGCCAAAGAAACGAGTACACAGATACGCAGTATTTT
once,NA,TRBJ1-1,TRBV5-4,CASSLGAGPHTEAFF,TGTGCCAGCAGCTTGGGAGCCGGCCCCCACACTGAAGCTTTCTTT
NA,TRBD2,TRBJ2-7,TRBV7-8,CASSALTSGGAYEQYF,TGTGCCAGCAGCGCCTTAACTAGCGGGGGGGCCTACGAGCAGTACTTC
once,TRBD2,TRBJ2-3,TRBV7-2,CASSLPGSGGARDTQYF,TGTGCCAGCAGCCTCCCCGGGAGCGGGGGGGCAAGAGATACGCAGTATTTT
NA,NA,TRBJ1-2,TRBV7-2,CASSLIAGPDGYTF,TGTGCCAGCAGCTTAATAGCGGGACCGGATGGCTACACCTTC
NA,NA,TRBJ1-2,TRBV6-5,CASSNGGAGGYGYTF,TGTGCCAGCTCCAACGGGGGGGCCGGTGGCTATGGCTACACCTTC
NA,NA,TRBJ1-2,TRBV12-3/TRBV12-4,CASSFRQTYGYTF,TGTGCCAGCAGTTTTCGGCAGACCTATGGCTACACCTTC
NA,TRBD2,TRBJ2-1,TRBV7-3,CASSLQTSGGILDEQFF,TGTGCCAGCAGCTTACAGACTAGCGGGGGTATCTTGGATGAGCAGTTCTTC
NA,NA,TRBJ2-5,TRBV7-2,CASSSRQGLAQYF,TGTGCCAGCAGCTCCCGGCAGGGGCTGGCCCAGTACTTC
NA,TRBD1,TRBJ2-1,TRBV19,CASSQTGWNEQFF,TGTGCCAGTAGCCAGACAGGGTGGAATGAGCAGTTCTTC